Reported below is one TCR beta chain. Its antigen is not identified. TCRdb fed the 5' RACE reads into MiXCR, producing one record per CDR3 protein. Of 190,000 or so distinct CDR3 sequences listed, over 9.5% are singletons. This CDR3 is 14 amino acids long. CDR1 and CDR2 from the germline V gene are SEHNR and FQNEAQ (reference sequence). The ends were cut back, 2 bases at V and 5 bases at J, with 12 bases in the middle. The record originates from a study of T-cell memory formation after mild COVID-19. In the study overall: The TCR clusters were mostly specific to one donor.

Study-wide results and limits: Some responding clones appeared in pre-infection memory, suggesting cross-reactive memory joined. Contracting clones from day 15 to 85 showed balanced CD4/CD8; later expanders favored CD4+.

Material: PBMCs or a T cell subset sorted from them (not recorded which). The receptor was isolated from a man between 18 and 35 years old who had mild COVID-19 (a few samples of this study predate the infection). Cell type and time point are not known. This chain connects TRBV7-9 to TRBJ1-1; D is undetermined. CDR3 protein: CASSLRGKDTEAFF. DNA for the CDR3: TGTGCCAGCAGCTTACGAGGGAAGGATACTGAAGCTTTCTTT.